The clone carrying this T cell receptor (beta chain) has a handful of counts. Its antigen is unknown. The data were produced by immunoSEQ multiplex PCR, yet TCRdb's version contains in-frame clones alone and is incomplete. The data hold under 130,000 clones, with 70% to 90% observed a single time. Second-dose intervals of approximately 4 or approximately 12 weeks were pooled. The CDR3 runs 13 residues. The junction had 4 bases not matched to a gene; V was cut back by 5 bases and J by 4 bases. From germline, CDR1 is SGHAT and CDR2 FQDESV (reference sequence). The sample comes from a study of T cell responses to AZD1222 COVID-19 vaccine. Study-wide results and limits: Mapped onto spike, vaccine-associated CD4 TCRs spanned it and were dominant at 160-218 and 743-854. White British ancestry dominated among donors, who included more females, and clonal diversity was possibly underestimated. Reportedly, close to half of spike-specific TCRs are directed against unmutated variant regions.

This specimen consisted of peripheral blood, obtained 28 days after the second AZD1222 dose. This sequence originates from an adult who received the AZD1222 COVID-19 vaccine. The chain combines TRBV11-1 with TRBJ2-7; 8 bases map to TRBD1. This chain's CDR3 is CASSDRGPYEQYF. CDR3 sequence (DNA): TGTGCCAGCAGCGACAGGGGACCTTACGAGCAGTACTTC.